This T cell receptor beta chain was found in a study of monozygotic twins with inflammatory bowel disease. CDR1 is SQVTM, CDR2 ANQGSEA, per germline. The CDR3 runs 13 residues. Researchers ran eight separate cDNA reactions for each sample. UMIs with a 6-nucleotide sample barcode were added by template switching. Nested PCRs of roughly 17 and 9 cycles, two in total, were run on TCRalpha and TCRbeta cDNA. TCRdb reprocessed the 5' RACE reads and reports one entry per CDR3 protein, with no DNA. This repertoire comprises about 300,000 distinct CDR3 sequences; its ten largest clones make up 5.6%. The sequencing sample was made of blood. The rearrangement joins TRBV29-1 to TRBJ2-1; the TRBD2 assignment by TCRdb is unverifiable without DNA. The TCR sequence derives from a human donor with ulcerative colitis or Crohn's disease, or a healthy co-twin of an affected twin (not recorded which). The CDR3 sequence is CSSLTAGYNEQFF.